One sample yielded the 3 T cell receptor beta chains listed below, sequenced in a study of T cell responses to AZD1222 COVID-19 vaccine. The data were produced by immunoSEQ multiplex PCR, yet TCRdb's version contains in-frame clones alone and is incomplete. The sample contains around 58,000 clones, 80% to 90% of which appear only once. The starting material was peripheral blood, obtained 28 days after the second AZD1222 dose. Every receptor here comes from an adult who received the AZD1222 COVID-19 vaccine.

V gene TRBV5-6 combines with J gene TRBJ2-3; D is perhaps TRBD1 (6 bases). The CDR3 length is 14 residues. The germline CDR1 and CDR2 sequences are SGHDT and YYEEEE. The V end was cut by 6 bases, the J end by 3 bases, with 14 bases between. Written as DNA, the CDR3 is TGTGCCAGCACCTTTGGGACATGGACAGATACGCAGTATTTT. The encoded protein is CASTFGTWTDTQYF.

The gene calls are TRBV12-3 or TRBV12-4 and TRBJ2-6; D ambiguous. This CDR3 contains 13 residues. Trimming stripped 3 bases from V and 4 bases from J, with 4 bases between. The chain's CDR3 is CASSLSGANVLTF. In DNA, the CDR3 is TGTGCCAGCAGTTTGTCCGGGGCCAACGTCCTGACTTTC.

The J gene is TRBJ1-5, the V gene TRBV9, with D uncertain. Germline CDR1 SGDLS, CDR2 YYNGEE. V was cut by 4 bases and J by 0 bases, with 8 bases left in between. The CDR3 length is 14 residues. Written as DNA, the CDR3 is TGTGCCAGCAGCCCCGGAGGTAGCAATCAGCCCCAGCATTTT. Translation gives CASSPGGSNQPQHF.